Given below is one TCR beta chain in context. Distinct nucleotide sequences in the sample also encode this CDR3. Profiling relied on immunoSEQ multiplex PCR, and the TCRdb table lists in-frame clones only, not all of them. Of around 300,000 clones in the sample, roughly 90% were seen once. This record belongs to a study of blood T cell repertoires in COVID-19. V lost 2 bases to trimming and J lost 0 bases, with 11 bases between them. This CDR3 region has 15 residues. CDR1 and CDR2 from the germline V gene are MNHEY and SVGEGT. The V and J genes are TRBV6-2 or TRBV6-3 and TRBJ2-7, with a possible D match to TRBD2 (5 bases). Sequences were obtained from peripheral blood. This receptor was identified in a woman younger than 45 with active or convalescent COVID-19. DNA of the CDR3: TGTGCCAGCAGTTACGAGGGCGGCAGCTCCTACGAGCAGTACTTC. Translated, it gives CASSYEGGSSYEQYF.